This T cell receptor (beta chain) was recorded in a study of blood T cell repertoires in COVID-19. Data came from immunoSEQ multiplex PCR; TCRdb stores just in-frame clones and leaves some out. The table lists a few hundred thousand clones, about 90% of them singletons. This TCR derives from a man aged 30-40 years who had been exposed to COVID-19. The specimen was PBMCs or T cells enriched from blood (not recorded which).

The CDR3 is CASSSGTGPEKLFF. CDR3 DNA: TGTGCCAGCAGTTCGGGGACAGGGCCCGAAAAACTGTTTTTT. The chain employs TRBV6-2 or TRBV6-3 and TRBJ1-4; 9 bases map to TRBD1. CDR3 length equals 14 residues. Looked up from germline, CDR1 is MNHEY and CDR2 is SVGEGT. The V gene end was trimmed by 4 bases and the J gene end by 8 bases; junction bases not matched to a gene: 5.